The rows below give T cell receptor beta chains drawn from one sample of a study of blood T cell repertoires in COVID-19. The data were produced by immunoSEQ multiplex PCR, yet TCRdb's version contains in-frame clones alone and is incomplete. The data show about 190,000 clones, less than 90% seen once. What was sequenced was peripheral blood. These receptor sequences come from a man aged 25-45 years with acute or convalescent COVID-19. Each CDR3 is given without its conserved first and last residue. The order of the fields is clone size, V gene, J gene, CDR3 protein. Size is stated for part of the rows, as once, few or many counts, or as a class when the clone is expanded.

-	TRBV28	TRBJ1-2	ASSSPGQGVNYGYT
-	TRBV29-1	TRBJ1-1	SVGQGAVWMNTEAF
-	TRBV29-1	TRBJ1-1	SVNRGRGTEAF
-	TRBV29-1	TRBJ2-4	SAVFGAIQY
-	TRBV5-5	TRBJ1-1	ASSLVQMNTEAF
-	TRBV7-9	TRBJ1-2	ASSNLADSPYGYT
-	TRBV3-1/TRBV3-2	TRBJ2-1	ASSQNLAGPNEQF
-	TRBV6-6	TRBJ1-4	ASSYLQRGEKLF
-	TRBV19	TRBJ1-6	ASSITHSLDSPLH
-	TRBV28	TRBJ2-7	ASSRSRTVSYEQY
-	TRBV7-9	TRBJ2-7	ASSLQAGGMVEQY
-	TRBV30	TRBJ2-6	ACGRGSQSGANVLT
-	TRBV27	TRBJ1-1	ASSSFGTGGWDTEAF
-	TRBV4-1	TRBJ2-1	ASTSGVPSFYNEQF
few	TRBV28	TRBJ1-5	ASSLSGINQPQH
-	TRBV6-6	TRBJ1-3	ASSPSGQQNTIY
-	TRBV12-3/TRBV12-4	TRBJ2-7	ASSSAGTYEQY
-	TRBV5-4	TRBJ2-5	ASSFSVQETQY
-	TRBV6-5	TRBJ1-1	ASTLRSNTEAF
-	TRBV2	TRBJ1-1	ASRGEIMNTEAF
-	TRBV6-5	TRBJ1-2	ASSPTGSTSPGYT
once	TRBV7-9	TRBJ1-2	ASSLGTGPNYGYT
once	TRBV3-1/TRBV3-2	TRBJ2-3	ASSQMASDTQY
-	TRBV19	TRBJ1-1	ATIETGVNTEAF
-	TRBV3-1/TRBV3-2	TRBJ1-2	ASSHRGGGPYGYT
-	TRBV7-8	TRBJ2-7	ASSLPQGSYEQY
-	TRBV19	TRBJ2-7	ASSGTGSEQY
once	TRBV2	TRBJ1-1	ASSESPRENTEAF
-	TRBV6-6	TRBJ1-5	ASSRGTGKEYQPQH
-	TRBV28	TRBJ2-7	ASSLAGNYEQY
-	TRBV19	TRBJ2-7	ASSIRTQSYEQY
-	TRBV19	TRBJ2-7	ASSIGSGSYEQY
-	TRBV11-3	TRBJ2-3	ASSSPGAATDTQY
-	TRBV6-5	TRBJ2-7	ASSWTGDGGYEQY
-	TRBV15	TRBJ2-1	ATSRQREVHNEQF
-	TRBV5-1	TRBJ2-3	ASSLVIAASTDTQY
-	TRBV30	TRBJ1-5	AWSVRGGPQPQH
-	TRBV6-6	TRBJ1-6	ASRRQGAGGYNSPLH
-	TRBV19	TRBJ1-6	ASSIGNSPLH
-	TRBV28	TRBJ2-7	ASSSLARSYEQY
-	TRBV29-1	TRBJ2-3	SDLGHTDTQY
-	TRBV2	TRBJ1-5	ASSPGTGGNQPQH
-	TRBV9	TRBJ2-2	ASSVRVTGELF
-	TRBV12-3/TRBV12-4	TRBJ1-1	ASDKTLNTEAF
once	TRBV3-1/TRBV3-2	TRBJ2-5	ASSQHGETQY
-	TRBV30	TRBJ1-3	AWSFRGYDTIY
once	TRBV5-5	TRBJ2-3	ASAGTGVDKASTDTQY
-	TRBV28	TRBJ1-2	ASSLGGAQNGYT
-	TRBV5-1	TRBJ2-2	ASSLAQPNTGELF
-	TRBV9	TRBJ2-1	ASSVSYEGEQF
-	TRBV5-1	TRBJ2-3	ASSLTQYLSAGTDTQY
-	TRBV30	TRBJ1-2	AWSVYRGQRHYGYT
-	TRBV29-1	TRBJ2-1	SVGERGRTRDHEQF
once	TRBV30	TRBJ2-3	AWSGTGARDTQY
-	TRBV18	TRBJ1-6	ASSPRTGESPLH
-	TRBV19	TRBJ2-7	ASSDPGQGSYEQY
-	TRBV6-5	TRBJ2-3	ASSSRGSGRVDTQY
-	TRBV6-5	TRBJ1-1	ASHGAGAGVTEAF
-	TRBV12-3/TRBV12-4	TRBJ2-2	ASDRGSPGELF
-	TRBV9	TRBJ1-1	ASSVVRSPSEAF